What follows are 24 T cell receptor beta chains derived from one specimen sequenced in a study of PD-1 blockade in classical Hodgkin lymphoma. Profiled with immunoSEQ multiplex PCR; TCRdb holds only in-frame clones, not every one. The sample shows 25,000 to 35,000 clones, roughly 85% of them seen only once. The time point: cycle 4 day 1 (C4D1), after more than 5 weeks of nivolumab. Every single patient, without exception, relapsed after autologous stem cell transplantation, and brentuximab vedotin exposure varied. Thawed PBMCs yielded CD4+ T cells through magnetic negative selection. The source was CD4+ T cells from blood, collected before the fourth cycle of nivolumab. The receptors stem from a human donor with classical Hodgkin lymphoma.

The chain links TRBV28 to TRBJ2-5; no definite D call. CDR3 length equals 13 residues. In germline, CDR1 is MDHEN, CDR2 SYDVKM. Trimming pared 3 bases from V and 5 bases from J, leaving 10 bases between. CDR3: CASSFVLEETQYF. As DNA, the CDR3 is TGTGCCAGCAGTTTCGTTCTTGAGGAGACCCAGTACTTC. Full variable domain (outside the CDR3, taken from reference TRBV28 and TRBJ2-5): DVKVTQSSRYLVKRTGEKVFLECVQDMDHENMFWYRQDPGLGLRLIYFSYDVKMKEKGDIPEGYSVSREKKERFSLILESASTNQTSMYLCASSFVLEETQYFGPGTRLLVL.

This clone was seen a few times. The chain is built from TRBV28 and TRBJ1-2; D is possibly TRBD1 (6 bases). The V gene lost 1 base and the J gene lost 7 bases, with 13 bases spanning the gap. This CDR3 region has 14 residues. Germline CDR1 MDHEN, CDR2 SYDVKM. CDR3 sequence: CASSLYGGGGGYTF. In DNA form, the CDR3 reads TGTGCCAGCAGTTTATATGGGGGCGGTGGTGGCTACACCTTC.

This sequence joins TRBV9 and TRBJ2-7, with D unclear. V lost 4 bases and J lost 7, with 18 bases in between. This CDR3 has 14 residues. The germline gives CDR1 SGDLS, CDR2 YYNGEE. CDR3 sequence reads: CASSPRFFPLEQYF. The CDR3 DNA reads as TGTGCCAGCAGCCCCCGTTTTTTCCCCTTGGAGCAGTACTTC. Based on the CDR3 plus reference TRBV9 and TRBJ2-7, the full variable domain is DSGVTQTPKHLITATGQRVTLRCSPRSGDLSVYWYQQSLDQGLQFLIQYYNGEERAKGNILERFSAQQFPDLHSELNLSSLELGDSALYFCASSPRFFPLEQYFGPGTRLTVT.

This sequence joins TRBV29-1 and TRBJ2-3, with D perhaps TRBD1 (6 bases). Trimming pared 4 bases from V and 0 bases from J, leaving 17 bases between. Germline assignment: CDR1 SQVTM and CDR2 ANQGSEA. The CDR3 has 16 residues. The DNA for the CDR3 is TGCAGCGTTGCGCGAGGGGGAGACTCTAGCACAGATACGCAGTATTTT. It encodes CSVARGGDSSTDTQYF.

This chain joins TRBV6-5 and TRBJ2-7, with a possible D match to TRBD1 (5 bases). Trimming shortened V by 2 bases and J by 9 bases, and 11 bases separated the two germline ends. This CDR3 has 12 amino acids. The V gene's germline CDR1 is MNHEY and CDR2 SVGAGI. The CDR3 nucleotides read TGTGCCAGCAGTTACAGTGGGGCCGGGCAGTACTTC. It specifies CASSYSGAGQYF.

The rearrangement joins TRBV18 to TRBJ1-3; 9 bases match TRBD1. CDR3 length: 14 residues. CDR1 and CDR2 from the germline V gene are KGHSH and LQKENI. The ends lost 6 bases at V and 2 bases at J; junction bases unmatched: 2. CDR3 DNA sequence: TGTGCCAGCTCCCGGGACAGGGCTGGAAACACCATATATTTT. Encoded protein: CASSRDRAGNTIYF.

The chain couples TRBV19 to TRBJ1-1, with D perhaps TRBD1 (5 bases). The CDR3 extends over 14 amino acids. Germline V gene lookup returns CDR1 LNHDA and CDR2 SQIVND (reference sequence). The V and J ends lost 4 bases and 5 bases respectively, with 14 bases between them. CDR3 nucleotide sequence: TGTGCCAGTAGTACGGGGGAGGTTGGGACTGAAGCTTTCTTT. As protein: CASSTGEVGTEAFF.

This rearrangement joins TRBV7-9 to TRBJ2-1, with D possibly matching TRBD2 (5 bases). The ends were cut back, 2 bases at V and 5 bases at J, with 10 bases in the middle. This CDR3 is built from 14 residues. Germline V lookup: CDR1 SEHNR, CDR2 FQNEAQ (reference sequence). CDR3 amino acids: CASSLLGVDNEQFF. In DNA form, the CDR3 reads TGTGCCAGCAGCTTACTGGGAGTAGACAATGAGCAGTTCTTC.

J is TRBJ1-1 and V is TRBV10-1; TRBD1 matches 8 bases. After removal of 0 bases from V and 5 bases from J, the junction contained 5 bases not matched to a gene. CDR1 WNHNN and CDR2 SYGVQD come from the germline V gene (reference sequence). This CDR3 has 15 amino acids. The CDR3 reads CASSESQGAGTEAFF. The CDR3, as DNA: TGCGCCAGCAGTGAGTCGCAGGGGGCCGGGACTGAAGCTTTCTTT.

The rearrangement links TRBV18 to TRBJ2-1; TRBD1 aligns across 7 bases. Losses at the gene ends were 0 bases for V and 7 bases for J; bases not matched to a gene: 6. CDR1 and CDR2 from the germline V gene are KGHSH and LQKENI. CDR3 length equals 15 residues. The DNA of the CDR3 is TGTGCCAGCTCACCACCCGCAGGGGGTGGGAATGAGCAGTTCTTC. Its translation: CASSPPAGGGNEQFF.

This chain uses TRBV27 with TRBJ2-7; D call uncertain. Deletions cut 5 bases from V and 6 bases from J, with 23 bases between. CDR1 and CDR2 (germline): MNHEY, SMNVEV (reference sequence). CDR3 length: 16 residues. The CDR3 region is CASSIQHPRRRSEQYF. CDR3 DNA sequence: TGTGCCAGCAGTATACAACACCCCCGAAGACGGTCCGAGCAGTACTTC.

The chain joins TRBV7-6 to TRBJ2-1, with 7 bases lining up with TRBD2. The V gene's germline CDR1 is SGHVS and CDR2 FNYEAQ. The CDR3 covers 16 residues. Trimming took 2 bases from V and 3 from J; bases not matched to a gene: 7. For the CDR3, the DNA is TGTGCCAGCAGCTTACAGGCTAGCGGATACTACAATGAGCAGTTCTTC. This sequence encodes CASSLQASGYYNEQFF.

The chain is built from TRBV7-2 and TRBJ2-7, with 9 nucleotides matching TRBD1. V shed 5 bases and J 5 bases; nucleotides not matched to a gene: 7. The germline V gene has CDR1 SGHTA and CDR2 FQGNSA. There are 14 residues in the CDR3. The CDR3: CASSPDRGVHEQYF. DNA for the CDR3: TGTGCCAGCAGCCCGGACAGGGGCGTTCACGAGCAGTACTTC.

This clone has only one observation. The V gene is TRBV11-2, the J gene TRBJ2-1, with D unclear. The germline V and J ends were trimmed by 0 bases and 12 bases, with 18 bases remaining between them. This CDR3 region has 15 residues. Germline loops: CDR1 SGHAT, CDR2 FQNNGV. The CDR3 here is CASSLERFGVKGQFF. DNA for the CDR3: TGTGCCAGCAGCTTAGAACGGTTTGGGGTAAAGGGGCAGTTCTTC.

This chain links TRBV6-6 with TRBJ2-7; maybe TRBD2 (5 bases). V lost 8 bases and J 0 bases, leaving 11 bases between the germline ends. Germline V gene sequence: CDR1 MNHNY, CDR2 SVGAGI (reference sequence). The length of the CDR3 is 13 residues. The CDR3 coding sequence is TGTGCCAGCTCCAGAGGGAACTCCTACGAGCAGTACTTC. Translating it yields CASSRGNSYEQYF.

The rearrangement links TRBV7-2 to TRBJ2-7, with D tentatively TRBD1 (5 bases). Trimming left V 8 bases short and J 7 bases short, with 12 bases between. The V gene's germline CDR1 is SGHTA and CDR2 FQGNSA. The CDR3 contains 11 residues. CDR3 residues: CASGLGVEQYF. DNA for the CDR3: TGTGCCAGCGGGCTAGGGGTTGAGCAGTACTTC.

The chain is built from TRBV18 and TRBJ1-1; D is perhaps TRBD1 (6 bases). Trimming took 0 bases from V and 2 from J, leaving 13 bases between them. Germline CDR1 reads KGHSH; CDR2 reads LQKENI. The CDR3 has 16 amino acids. CDR3 amino acids: CASSPPKGGGNTEAFF. DNA for the CDR3: TGTGCCAGCTCACCACCCAAGGGAGGGGGTAACACTGAAGCTTTCTTT.

This sequence joins TRBV5-1 and TRBJ2-3, with 8 bases identical to TRBD2. Unmatched junction bases numbered 12, after V lost 1 base and J lost 2 bases. The CDR3 contains 18 residues. From germline, CDR1 is SGHRS and CDR2 YFSETQ. CDR3 in DNA: TGCGCCAGCAGCTTGAACGCGCCTTCGGGGGGGCACACAGATACGCAGTATTTT. It codes for CASSLNAPSGGHTDTQYF.

V gene TRBV5-1 combines with J gene TRBJ1-1; D gene ambiguous. Germline CDR1 SGHRS, CDR2 YFSETQ. V shed 5 bases and J shed 1 base, with 9 bases lying between them. This CDR3 comprises 13 residues. This CDR3 is CASRSSENTEAFF. The CDR3 nucleotides read TGCGCCAGCAGGAGCTCGGAGAACACTGAAGCTTTCTTT.

The rearrangement links TRBV7-2 to TRBJ2-2; D uncertain. The germline V gene has CDR1 SGHTA and CDR2 FQGNSA. V dropped 6 bases and J dropped 0 bases, with 14 bases sitting between them. The CDR3 loop spans 16 amino acids. CDR3 sequence: CASSSKRGSNTGELFF. In DNA form, the CDR3 reads TGTGCCAGCAGTAGTAAGCGCGGATCGAACACCGGGGAGCTGTTTTTT.

The V call is TRBV28, the J call TRBJ1-1; no clear D. CDR1 is MDHEN and CDR2 is SYDVKM in the germline V gene. This CDR3 is 13 amino acids long. Trimming took 3 bases from V and 3 from J, leaving 8 bases between them. CDR3 in amino acids: CASSFLGDTEAFF. The CDR3 bases are TGTGCCAGCAGTTTCTTAGGTGACACTGAAGCTTTCTTT.

The chain has TRBV4-1 and TRBJ1-6; no reliable D call. The CDR3 runs to 15 residues. Germline loops: CDR1 MGHRA, CDR2 YSYEKL. Trimming removed 0 bases from V and 7 bases from J, with 10 bases in between. The CDR3 region has the DNA TGCGCCAGCAGCCAAGACAGGTTTGGAAATTCACCCCTCCACTTT. It yields the protein CASSQDRFGNSPLHF.

Written as DNA, the CDR3 is TGTGCCAGCAGCACCGGGTCCGTAAAACCGAACACTGAAGCTTTCTTT. Amino acids: CASSTGSVKPNTEAFF. The chain couples TRBV5-4 to TRBJ1-1; D gene unclear. CDR3 length: 16 residues. V was cut by 4 bases and J by 1 base, with 17 bases left in between. The germline CDR1 and CDR2 sequences are SGHNT and YYREEE (reference sequence).

The DNA for the CDR3 is TGTGCCAGCAGTGAGCAGGGGGGGTCAGGCGTCTATGGCTACACCTTC. Translation: CASSEQGGSGVYGYTF. The chain is built from TRBV6-1 and TRBJ1-2; 7 bases map to TRBD1. The CDR3 consists of 16 residues. Per the germline V gene, CDR1 is MNHNS and CDR2 is SASEGT. Losses at the gene ends were 3 bases for V and 4 bases for J; bases not matched to a gene: 11.